This T cell receptor beta chain was profiled in a study of shared clonotypes between healthy human individuals. Study-level points and caveats: Naive subsets usually exceeded memory subsets in estimated richness.

Produced via immunoSEQ multiplex PCR; TCRdb's table is partial and in-frame only. Of approximately 980,000 clones listed, over 60% are singletons. In the case of this clone: Its cognate antigen is unknown.

The CDR3 covers 14 residues. The V gene's germline CDR1 is MDHEN and CDR2 SYDVKM. V trimming: 5 bases; J trimming: 5 bases; junction bases outside the gene matches: 3. The gene calls are TRBV28 and TRBJ1-5; 10 bases match TRBD1. This TCR derives from a man between 18 and 35 years old in good health. Material: memory CD4+ T cells sorted from blood. The subset was: CD45RA-negative fraction. The CDR3 spells CASSGGQGYQPQHF. CDR3 bases: TGTGCCAGCAGTGGGGGACAGGGGTATCAGCCCCAGCATTTT.